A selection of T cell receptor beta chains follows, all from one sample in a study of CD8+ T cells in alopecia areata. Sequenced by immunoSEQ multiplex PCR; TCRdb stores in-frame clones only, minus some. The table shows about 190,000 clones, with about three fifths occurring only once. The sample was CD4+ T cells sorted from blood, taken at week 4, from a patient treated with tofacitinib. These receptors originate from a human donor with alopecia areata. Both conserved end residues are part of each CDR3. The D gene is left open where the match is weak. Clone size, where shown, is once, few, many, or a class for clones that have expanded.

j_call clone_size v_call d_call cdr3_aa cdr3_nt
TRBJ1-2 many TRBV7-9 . CASSFGGDYGYTF TGTGCCAGCAGCTTCGGCGGGGACTATGGCTACACCTTC
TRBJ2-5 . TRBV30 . CAWSVYGETQYF TGTGCCTGGAGTGTATACGGGGAGACCCAGTACTTC
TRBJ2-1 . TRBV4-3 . CASSQAPGEQFF TGCGCCAGCAGCCAAGCCCCGGGGGAGCAGTTCTTC
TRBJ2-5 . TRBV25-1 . CASSEGSYYQETQYF TGTGCCAGCAGTGAGGGGTCTTATTACCAAGAGACCCAGTACTTC
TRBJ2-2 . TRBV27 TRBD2 CASTHRGLAGEELFF TGTGCCAGCACCCACCGGGGACTAGCGGGGGAGGAGCTGTTTTTT
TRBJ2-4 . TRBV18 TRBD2 CASSPLPAGLAKNIQYF TGTGCCAGCTCACCACTCCCAGCGGGACTAGCCAAAAACATTCAGTACTTC
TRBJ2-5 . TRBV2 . CASSEAGQGETQYF TGTGCCAGCAGTGAAGCGGGCCAAGGGGAGACCCAGTACTTC
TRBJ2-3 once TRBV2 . CAGDESETDTQYF TGTGCCGGGGATGAGTCCGAGACAGATACGCAGTATTTT
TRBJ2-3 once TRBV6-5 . CASSSQGYTQYF TGTGCCAGCAGTTCCCAGGGTTATACGCAGTATTTT
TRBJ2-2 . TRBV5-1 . CASSSYGRVDTGELFF TGCGCCAGCAGCTCCTACGGCAGGGTGGACACCGGGGAGCTGTTTTTT
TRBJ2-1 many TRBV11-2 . CASSLDSNNEQFF TGTGCCAGCAGCTTGGACTCCAACAATGAGCAGTTCTTC
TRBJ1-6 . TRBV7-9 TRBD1 CASSLGQGMGNSPLHF TGTGCCAGCAGCTTAGGACAGGGGATGGGTAATTCACCCCTCCACTTT
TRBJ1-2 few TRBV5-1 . CASKEIESRAGERGYTF TGCGCCAGCAAAGAAATAGAATCCCGAGCGGGGGAGCGTGGCTACACCTTC
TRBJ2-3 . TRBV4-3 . CASSAQGTTDTQYF TGCGCCAGCAGCGCACAGGGTACCACAGATACGCAGTATTTT
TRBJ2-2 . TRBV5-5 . CASSTNTGELFF TGTGCCAGCAGCACTAACACCGGGGAGCTGTTTTTT
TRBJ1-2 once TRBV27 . CASSLRENYGYTF TGTGCCAGCAGTTTAAGGGAGAACTATGGCTACACCTTC
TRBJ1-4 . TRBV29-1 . CSVGRGLGEKLFF TGCAGCGTTGGACGGGGGCTCGGGGAAAAACTGTTTTTT
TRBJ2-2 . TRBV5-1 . CASSYDGSGELFF TGCGCCAGCAGCTACGACGGTTCCGGGGAGCTGTTTTTT
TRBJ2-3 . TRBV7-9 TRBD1 CASSSRTGSTDTQYF TGTGCCAGCAGCTCGCGGACAGGTAGCACAGATACGCAGTATTTT
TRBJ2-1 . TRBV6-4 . CASSDSRDKQFF TGTGCCAGCAGTGACTCCAGGGATAAGCAGTTCTTC
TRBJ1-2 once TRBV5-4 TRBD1 CASSHPGQAIYGYTF TGTGCCAGCAGCCATCCGGGACAGGCGATCTATGGCTACACCTTC
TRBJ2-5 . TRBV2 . CASSEVAKGTQYF TGTGCCAGCAGTGAAGTCGCCAAGGGGACCCAGTACTTC
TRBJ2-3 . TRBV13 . CASSLTIIANTDTQYF TGTGCCAGCAGCTTGACGATTATCGCTAACACAGATACGCAGTATTTT